The T cell receptor (beta chain) under discussion was sequenced for a study of blood T cell repertoires in COVID-19. At the level of the study: COVID-19 samples from acute and convalescent phases originated in the United States, Italy and Spain.

TCRdb keeps only in-frame clones here, not all; method: immunoSEQ multiplex PCR. The sample contains 350,000 to 450,000 clones, over 75% of which appear only once. Per germline, CDR1 SGHAT and CDR2 FQNNGV. The trim removed 6 bases at V and 4 bases at J, leaving 1 base unmatched. The CDR3 totals 13 residues. Sequencing used peripheral blood. J is TRBJ2-3 and V is TRBV11-2; 10 positions agree with TRBD2. The receptor was isolated from a woman between 40 and 55 years old with COVID-19, enrolled during active disease. Here the CDR3 DNA reads TGTGCCAGCAGGAGCGGGGGGGCAGATACGCAGTATTTT. It yields the protein CASRSGGADTQYF. The variable domain in full, with the rest retrieved from reference TRBV11-2 and TRBJ2-3, is EAGVAQSPRYKIIEKRQSVAFWCNPISGHATLYWYQQILGQGPKLLIQFQNNGVVDDSQLPKDRFSAERLKGVDSTLKIQPAKLEDSAVYLCASRSGGADTQYFGPGTRLTVL.